Listed below are T cell receptor beta chains from one sample, sequenced in a study of OX40 agonist ivuxolimab in advanced cancers. Measured with immunoSEQ multiplex PCR; TCRdb has only the in-frame clones, and not every one. The data hold about 72,000 clones, with 80% to 90% observed a single time. Specimen: CD4+ or CD8+ T cells sorted from blood, collected in a trial of the OX40 agonist ivuxolimab. The origin of the receptors is an adult with an advanced solid tumor such as melanoma, head and neck, liver or kidney cancer. The CDR3 runs from the conserved cysteine through the conserved F or W. A D gene is named only where the DNA matches it firmly. Clone size appears in some rows only: once, few, many, or a class for an expanded clone.

>TRBV11-2|TRBD2|TRBJ2-1|once
TGTGCCAGCAGCTTACGGGGGGTCGAGCAGTTCTTC
CASSLRGVEQFF
>TRBV11-3|TRBD1|TRBJ2-7|.
TGTGCCAGCAGCCCGAGACAGGGGGTAAGCGAGCAGTACTTC
CASSPRQGVSEQYF
>TRBV10-3|.|TRBJ1-4|.
TGTGCCATCAGTACAGGTTTGGAGGAAAAACTGTTTTTT
CAISTGLEEKLFF
>TRBV7-2|TRBD1|TRBJ1-2|.
TGTGCCAGCAGCTTATGGACAGGAGATGGCTACACCTTC
CASSLWTGDGYTF
>TRBV30|TRBD2|TRBJ2-1|.
TGTGCCTGGAGTGCGGGGGGGAGGTACAATGAGCAGTTCTTC
CAWSAGGRYNEQFF
>TRBV5-1|.|TRBJ1-4|.
TGCGCCAGCAGCTTGTCCCAGTGGGGAGAAAAACTGTTTTTT
CASSLSQWGEKLFF
>TRBV9|TRBD1|TRBJ2-5|.
TGTGCCAGCAGCGTAGCTCACGGACAGGTCCAAGAGACCCAGTACTTC
CASSVAHGQVQETQYF
>TRBV7-9|.|TRBJ1-1|.
TGTGCCAGCAGCTTAGGGGTCGGGCAGCCGAACACTGAAGCTTTCTTT
CASSLGVGQPNTEAFF
>TRBV9|.|TRBJ2-7|.
TGTGCCAGCAGCGTAGCCCCTTCGCCCTACGAGCAGTACTTC
CASSVAPSPYEQYF
>TRBV7-2|TRBD2|TRBJ2-3|few
TGTGCCAGCAGCTCCGGGACTAGCGGTAATACGCAGTATTTT
CASSSGTSGNTQYF
>TRBV10-3|.|TRBJ2-7|.
TGTGCCATCAGTGAGGCGGCTTCGAGCTCCTACGAGCAGTACTTC
CAISEAASSSYEQYF
>TRBV6-1|TRBD2|TRBJ2-5|.
TGTGCCAGTGGTAGCGGGGGAGGAGAGACCCAGTACTTC
CASGSGGGETQYF
>TRBV11-3|.|TRBJ2-1|.
TGTGCCAGCAGAAAACACGAGGATGAGCAGTTCTTC
CASRKHEDEQFF
>TRBV20-1|.|TRBJ2-5|.
TGCAGTCCCGGCGAGTTGGAGACCCAGTACTTC
CSPGELETQYF
>TRBV9|.|TRBJ2-4|once
TGTGCCAGCAGCCCAGGGACTGCCGTGGGCATTCAGTACTTC
CASSPGTAVGIQYF
>TRBV27|.|TRBJ1-1|.
TGTGCCAGCAGTTTATCGAGTGGGGGGGTGAACACTGAAGCTTTCTTT
CASSLSSGGVNTEAFF
>TRBV6-5|.|TRBJ2-7|.
TGTGCCAGCAGTTACGGTCTTGGGGAGAGTTACGAGCAGTACTTC
CASSYGLGESYEQYF
>TRBV19|.|TRBJ1-1|.
TGTGCCAGTAGTATGGAACCGTCCCCAGGGCGGGCTTTCTTT
CASSMEPSPGRAFF
>TRBV19|.|TRBJ2-5|.
TGTGCCAGTAGTTCTGAACGGGCTGGGGGGACCCAGTACTTC
CASSSERAGGTQYF
>TRBV28|.|TRBJ1-4|.
TGTGCCAGCAGTCCCCCCCAGGGCCTGGGAAAACTGTTTTTT
CASSPPQGLGKLFF
>TRBV6-5|.|TRBJ1-1|.
TGTGCCAGCAGAGGCGGCGGCCCCAACACTGAAGCTTTCTTT
CASRGGGPNTEAFF
>TRBV28|.|TRBJ2-1|.
TGTGCCAGCATTGGGGGGGCAAATAACAATGAGCAGTTCTTC
CASIGGANNNEQFF
>TRBV6-6|TRBD1|TRBJ2-2|.
TGTGCCAGCATGGGACAGGGTGCCGGGGAGCTGTTTTTT
CASMGQGAGELFF
>TRBV9|.|TRBJ1-6|.
TGTGCCAGCAGCGCAGGACAGTCCTATAATTCACCCCTCCACTTT
CASSAGQSYNSPLHF
>TRBV6-1|.|TRBJ1-2|.
TGTGCCAGCAGTGAAGGAACCTATGGCTACACCTTC
CASSEGTYGYTF
>TRBV5-8|TRBD1|TRBJ2-7|once
TGTGCCAGCACCCTGACAGGGGCCTACGAGCAGTACTTC
CASTLTGAYEQYF
>TRBV5-1|TRBD1|TRBJ2-5|.
TGCGCCAGCGGTGGACAGGGGGATTTGAGAGAGACCCAGTACTTC
CASGGQGDLRETQYF
>TRBV6-5|TRBD1|TRBJ2-7|.
TGTGCCAGCAGAGACGGACAGGGTCGGTACGAGCAGTACTTC
CASRDGQGRYEQYF
>TRBV7-9|TRBD1|TRBJ1-3|.
TGTGCCAGCAGCTTAGGGCCTCGAATAGGGACAGTCTCTGGAAACACCATATATTTT
CASSLGPRIGTVSGNTIYF
>TRBV7-3|TRBD2|TRBJ2-3|.
TGTGCCAGCAGCTACCTCGGAGCGGGGACGCAGTATTTT
CASSYLGAGTQYF
>TRBV28|TRBD2|TRBJ2-5|once
TGTGCCAGCAGTTTAACTAGCGGGGGGGAAGAGACCCAGTACTTC
CASSLTSGGEETQYF
>TRBV7-9|.|TRBJ2-1|.
TGTGCCAGCAGCTTAGACGGCAACTACAATGAGCAGTTCTTC
CASSLDGNYNEQFF
>TRBV19|.|TRBJ2-7|.
TGTGCCAGTAGTGCAGGGGAGGAGGGGAACGAGCAGTACTTC
CASSAGEEGNEQYF
>TRBV10-3|TRBD2|TRBJ2-7|.
TGTGCCTCTCGGACTAGCGGGAGGGCCGGCGAGCAGTACTTC
CASRTSGRAGEQYF
>TRBV7-9|.|TRBJ2-7|once
TGTGCCAGCACCCCTCGGGGGAACTACGAGCAGTACTTC
CASTPRGNYEQYF
>TRBV5-1|.|TRBJ2-3|.
TGCGCCAGCAGCTCAGTCGGTGGGGGCCAGGTAGATACGCAGTATTTT
CASSSVGGGQVDTQYF
>TRBV11-2|.|TRBJ2-2|.
TGTGCCAGCAGCGGAACTAACACCGGGGAGCTGTTTTTT
CASSGTNTGELFF
>TRBV9|.|TRBJ2-5|.
TGTGCCAGCAGCCCCAGGACCGGTCAAGAGACCCAGTACTTC
CASSPRTGQETQYF
>TRBV7-8|.|TRBJ1-6|.
TGTGCCAGCAGCCCCCGTGGGGATTCACCCCTCCACTTT
CASSPRGDSPLHF
>TRBV5-1|.|TRBJ2-1|few
TGCGCCAGCAGCCCAGCGGGATTTTCAGGGGATGAGCAGTTCTTC
CASSPAGFSGDEQFF
>TRBV6-5|.|TRBJ2-1|.
TGTGCCAGCAGTTACTACGGGAGAGGTGAGCAGTTCTTC
CASSYYGRGEQFF
>TRBV18|.|TRBJ1-1|.
TGTGCCAGCTCATTTCGGGGGGAAACTGAAGCTTTCTTT
CASSFRGETEAFF
>TRBV11-2|.|TRBJ1-5|.
TGTGCCAGCAGCTTAAGACGGGATCAGCCCCAGCATTTT
CASSLRRDQPQHF
>TRBV7-8|TRBD2|TRBJ2-1|.
TGTGCCAGCAGCGGACCAACTAGCGGGGTCTACAATGAGCAGTTCTTC
CASSGPTSGVYNEQFF
>TRBV7-9|.|TRBJ2-6|once
TGTGCCAGCAGCCCCGACAACTCTGGGGCCAACGTCCTGACTTTC
CASSPDNSGANVLTF
>TRBV6-1|.|TRBJ1-1|.
TGTGCCAGCAGCCCACGACGTCGTGGGGAAGCTTTCTTT
CASSPRRRGEAFF
>TRBV7-9|.|TRBJ2-1|.
TGTGCCAGCAGCACCGCGGGTTACAATGAGCAGTTCTTC
CASSTAGYNEQFF
>TRBV10-3|TRBD2|TRBJ2-1|.
TGTGCCGTCGGACTAGCGGGAGGTAGTAGCTCCTACAATGAGCAGTTCTTC
CAVGLAGGSSSYNEQFF
>TRBV6-4|TRBD1|TRBJ2-2|.
TGTGCCAGCAGCAGACAGGGGAACACCGGGGAGCTGTTTTTT
CASSRQGNTGELFF
>TRBV4-2|TRBD2|TRBJ2-7|.
TGTGCCAGCAGCCAAACCGGGACTAGAATAGACGAGCAGTACTTC
CASSQTGTRIDEQYF